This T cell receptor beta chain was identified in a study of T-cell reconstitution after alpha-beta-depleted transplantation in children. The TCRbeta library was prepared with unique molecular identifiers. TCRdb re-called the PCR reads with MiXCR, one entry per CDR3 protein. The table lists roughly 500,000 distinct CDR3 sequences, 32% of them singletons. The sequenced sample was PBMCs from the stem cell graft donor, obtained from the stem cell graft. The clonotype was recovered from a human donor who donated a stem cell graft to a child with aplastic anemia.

This CDR3 is CASSLTSGTTIHGYTF. As DNA, the CDR3 is TGTGCCAGCAGTTTAACCTCCGGGACGACGATCCATGGCTACACCTTC. This chain connects TRBV12-3 or TRBV12-4 to TRBJ1-2; tentative D call: TRBD1 (5 bases). Deletions cut 2 bases from V and 6 bases from J, with 19 bases between. The CDR3 spans 16 residues.